This TCR beta chain was obtained from a study of blood T cell repertoires in COVID-19. In the study overall: T cells, B-cell-depleted T cells, or PBMCs provided the cDNA or gDNA that served as material.

The V and J ends lost 6 bases and 2 bases, in that order; junction bases with no gene match: 7. Germline V gene data show CDR1 as SGHRS and CDR2 as YFSETQ. This CDR3 has 15 residues. Sequencing used immunoSEQ multiplex PCR; TCRdb keeps in-frame clones, though not all of them. This table holds roughly 130,000 clones, about four fifths found once. The clonotype was recovered from a woman in her forties or fifties with acute or convalescent COVID-19. This rearrangement joins TRBV5-1 to TRBJ1-1, with TRBD1 identical over 10 bases. Sample: peripheral blood. The CDR3 sequence is CASNPTGGINTEAFF. The CDR3 nucleotides read TGCGCCAGCAACCCGACAGGGGGCATCAACACTGAAGCTTTCTTT.